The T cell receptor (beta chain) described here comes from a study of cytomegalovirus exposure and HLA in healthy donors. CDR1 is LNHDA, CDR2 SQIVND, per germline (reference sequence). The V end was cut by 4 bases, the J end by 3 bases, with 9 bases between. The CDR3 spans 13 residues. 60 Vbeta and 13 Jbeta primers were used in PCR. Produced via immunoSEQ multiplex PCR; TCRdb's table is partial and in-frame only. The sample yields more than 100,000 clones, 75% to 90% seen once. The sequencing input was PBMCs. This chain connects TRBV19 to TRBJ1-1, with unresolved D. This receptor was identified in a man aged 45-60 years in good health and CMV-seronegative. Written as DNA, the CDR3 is TGTGCCAGTAGTACGACACTCCACACTGAAGCTTTCTTT. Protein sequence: CASSTTLHTEAFF.